This T cell receptor (beta chain) was captured in a study of spatial heterogeneity in lung cancer. Noted time point: sample taken at primary tumor resection. Whole RNA from tumor, nontumor lung or frozen PBMC was sequenced unsorted. Germline V gives CDR1 KGHSH, CDR2 LQKENI. The CDR3 sequence is 12 residues long. J was trimmed by 10 bases and V by 4 bases; bases with no gene match: 5. Study results and caveats: In tumors, expanded intratumoral alpha and beta TCR counts tracked mutation counts.

One entry per CDR3 protein results from TCRdb running MiXCR on the 5' RACE reads. The table includes about 20,000 distinct CDR3 sequences, around 8.1% detected once. This clonotype was seen at least ten times. The antigen is undetermined. Sequenced here: lung tumor tissue, sampled at surgery. The genes are TRBV18 and TRBJ2-7; TRBD1 matches at 9 bases. The receptor's source is a male donor with early-stage non-small cell lung cancer. CDR3 loop: CASSRDRVDQYF. The CDR3 coding sequence is TGTGCCAGCTCACGGGACAGGGTTGATCAGTACTTC.